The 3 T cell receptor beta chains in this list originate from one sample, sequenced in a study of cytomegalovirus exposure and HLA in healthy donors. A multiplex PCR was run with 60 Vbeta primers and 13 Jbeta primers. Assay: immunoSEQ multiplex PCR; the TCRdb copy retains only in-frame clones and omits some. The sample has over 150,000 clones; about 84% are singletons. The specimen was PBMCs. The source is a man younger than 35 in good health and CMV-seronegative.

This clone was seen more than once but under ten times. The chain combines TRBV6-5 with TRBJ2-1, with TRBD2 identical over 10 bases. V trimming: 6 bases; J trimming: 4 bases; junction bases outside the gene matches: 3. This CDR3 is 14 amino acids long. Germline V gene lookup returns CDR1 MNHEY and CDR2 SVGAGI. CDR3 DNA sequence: TGTGCCAGCAGGACTAGCGGGTTTTACAATGAGCAGTTCTTC. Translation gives CASRTSGFYNEQFF.

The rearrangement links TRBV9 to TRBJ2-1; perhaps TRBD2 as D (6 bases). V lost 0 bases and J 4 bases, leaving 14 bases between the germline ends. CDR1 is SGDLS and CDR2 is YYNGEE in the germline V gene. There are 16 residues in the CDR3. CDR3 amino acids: CASSVEWRARYNEQFF. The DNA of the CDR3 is TGTGCCAGCAGCGTAGAGTGGAGGGCTCGGTACAATGAGCAGTTCTTC.

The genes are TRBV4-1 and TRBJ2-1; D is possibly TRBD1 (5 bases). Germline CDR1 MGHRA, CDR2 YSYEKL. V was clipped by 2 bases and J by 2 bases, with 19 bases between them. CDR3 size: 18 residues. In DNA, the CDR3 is TGCGCCAGCAGCCAACCAAGCCGACAGAAACCGACCTACAATGAGCAGTTCTTC. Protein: CASSQPSRQKPTYNEQFF.